Listed below are T cell receptor beta chains from one sample, sequenced in a study of T cell responses to AZD1222 COVID-19 vaccine. Assay: immunoSEQ multiplex PCR; the TCRdb copy retains only in-frame clones and omits some. The sample gives 90,000 to 150,000 clones, over 75% of which show up once; less than 4.5% is in the top ten. The sequencing here drew on peripheral blood, taken on day 0 of AZD1222 vaccination. The receptor set was obtained from an adult in good health. The CDR3 runs from the conserved cysteine through the conserved F or W. Each record gives: CDR3 DNA, CDR3 protein, V gene, J gene, D gene, clone size. The D gene is left open where the match is weak. Not every row has a clone size; where given, it reads once, few, many or a size class.

CDR3 DNA: TGTGCCAGCAACCCACTAGCGGGGGGCGGTACCGGGGAGCTGTTTTTT; CDR3 protein: CASNPLAGGGTGELFF; V gene: TRBV2; J gene: TRBJ2-2; D gene: TRBD2; clone size: NA
CDR3 DNA: TGTGCCAGCAGCTTATTCGGGACCCTCGGTGATGGCTACACCTTC; CDR3 protein: CASSLFGTLGDGYTF; V gene: TRBV13; J gene: TRBJ1-2; D gene: NA; clone size: NA
CDR3 DNA: TGTGCCAGCAGTTACTCGACTAGCGGGGGACTTTACAATGAGCAGTTCTTC; CDR3 protein: CASSYSTSGGLYNEQFF; V gene: TRBV6-2/TRBV6-3; J gene: TRBJ2-1; D gene: TRBD2; clone size: NA
CDR3 DNA: TGTGCCAGCAGTCAAGCCATAACCTACAATGAGCAGTTCTTC; CDR3 protein: CASSQAITYNEQFF; V gene: TRBV3-1/TRBV3-2; J gene: TRBJ2-1; D gene: NA; clone size: NA
CDR3 DNA: TGTGCCAGCAGCCCCCAGGGGCATGGTGAGCAGTTCTTC; CDR3 protein: CASSPQGHGEQFF; V gene: TRBV9; J gene: TRBJ2-1; D gene: NA; clone size: NA
CDR3 DNA: TGTGCCAGTAGTATACAGCCGCCGTGGACTAGGGGGGGGGAGACCCAGTACTTC; CDR3 protein: CASSIQPPWTRGGETQYF; V gene: TRBV19; J gene: TRBJ2-5; D gene: NA; clone size: NA
CDR3 DNA: TGTGCCAGTAGTATAGGTCAGGGGTTGCCTGAAGCTTTCTTT; CDR3 protein: CASSIGQGLPEAFF; V gene: TRBV19; J gene: TRBJ1-1; D gene: NA; clone size: NA
CDR3 DNA: TGTGCCAGCAGCTTACCCCTGGCCCAAGAGACCCAGTACTTC; CDR3 protein: CASSLPLAQETQYF; V gene: TRBV7-8; J gene: TRBJ2-5; D gene: NA; clone size: NA
CDR3 DNA: TGTGCCAGCAGCTTAATGGGACAGGGGCACACTGAAGCTTTCTTT; CDR3 protein: CASSLMGQGHTEAFF; V gene: TRBV11-2; J gene: TRBJ1-1; D gene: TRBD1; clone size: NA
CDR3 DNA: TGTGCCTGGAGTTTACAGGCGTCCGACTCTGGAAACACCATATATTTT; CDR3 protein: CAWSLQASDSGNTIYF; V gene: TRBV30; J gene: TRBJ1-3; D gene: NA; clone size: NA
CDR3 DNA: TGTGCCAGCAGTGAGGGGGACAGGTTCCCCCATGGCTACACCTTC; CDR3 protein: CASSEGDRFPHGYTF; V gene: TRBV25-1; J gene: TRBJ1-2; D gene: TRBD1; clone size: NA
CDR3 DNA: TGTGCCAGCAGTGAAGCGCAAGGGTACACTGAAGCTTTCTTT; CDR3 protein: CASSEAQGYTEAFF; V gene: TRBV2; J gene: TRBJ1-1; D gene: NA; clone size: NA
CDR3 DNA: TGTGCCAGCAGTTCCTGGACGGAAAACACTGAAGCTTTCTTT; CDR3 protein: CASSSWTENTEAFF; V gene: TRBV27; J gene: TRBJ1-1; D gene: NA; clone size: NA
CDR3 DNA: TGTGCCAGCAGCCAAGAGGGGACTGAAGCTTTCTTT; CDR3 protein: CASSQEGTEAFF; V gene: TRBV3-1/TRBV3-2; J gene: TRBJ1-1; D gene: NA; clone size: NA
CDR3 DNA: TGTGCCAGCAGCTCACTGAGGACAGGGTCCGAAAAACTGTTTTTT; CDR3 protein: CASSSLRTGSEKLFF; V gene: TRBV7-2; J gene: TRBJ1-4; D gene: TRBD1; clone size: once
CDR3 DNA: TGCAGTGGAAACGGCGACTATGGCTACACCTTC; CDR3 protein: CSGNGDYGYTF; V gene: TRBV20-1; J gene: TRBJ1-2; D gene: NA; clone size: NA
CDR3 DNA: TGTGCCAGCAGCCCGACACCCGGGACTAGCTTCACCTACGAGCAGTACTTC; CDR3 protein: CASSPTPGTSFTYEQYF; V gene: TRBV9; J gene: TRBJ2-7; D gene: TRBD2; clone size: NA
CDR3 DNA: TGTGCCAGTATGGGGGCGAACACCGGGGAGCTGTTTTTT; CDR3 protein: CASMGANTGELFF; V gene: TRBV19; J gene: TRBJ2-2; D gene: NA; clone size: once
CDR3 DNA: TGTGCCAGCAGTTCGACTGTTAACACTGAAGCTTTCTTT; CDR3 protein: CASSSTVNTEAFF; V gene: TRBV12-3/TRBV12-4; J gene: TRBJ1-1; D gene: NA; clone size: NA
CDR3 DNA: TGTGCCAGCAGCCAAGGCGGGCAGGGTCGTAATCGACGGAATGGCTACACCTTC; CDR3 protein: CASSQGGQGRNRRNGYTF; V gene: TRBV3-1/TRBV3-2; J gene: TRBJ1-2; D gene: NA; clone size: few
CDR3 DNA: TGTGCCAGCGGTGGCCCCATGCCACCCCTCCACTTT; CDR3 protein: CASGGPMPPLHF; V gene: TRBV12-3/TRBV12-4; J gene: TRBJ1-6; D gene: NA; clone size: once
CDR3 DNA: TGCAGCGTTAGTAATGGGCTTCTCTACGAGCAGTACTTC; CDR3 protein: CSVSNGLLYEQYF; V gene: TRBV29-1; J gene: TRBJ2-7; D gene: NA; clone size: NA
CDR3 DNA: TGTGCCAGCTCACCAAATACAGTGAACACCGGGGAGCTGTTTTTT; CDR3 protein: CASSPNTVNTGELFF; V gene: TRBV18; J gene: TRBJ2-2; D gene: NA; clone size: NA
CDR3 DNA: TGCGCCAGCAGCCCCCCGAGTCGGGCGAACACTGAAGCTTTCTTT; CDR3 protein: CASSPPSRANTEAFF; V gene: TRBV5-1; J gene: TRBJ1-1; D gene: NA; clone size: NA
CDR3 DNA: TGTGCCAGCAGCCCCAGTCGGGGGGGGCTATATCAGTACTTC; CDR3 protein: CASSPSRGGLYQYF; V gene: TRBV11-2; J gene: TRBJ2-7; D gene: TRBD2; clone size: NA
CDR3 DNA: TGTGCCCCTAGGTTGCCAGGGCTCCTCCCTGGGGCTAATGAAAAACTGTTTTTT; CDR3 protein: CAPRLPGLLPGANEKLFF; V gene: TRBV19; J gene: TRBJ1-4; D gene: NA; clone size: NA
CDR3 DNA: TGTGCCAGCAGCTTAAGACAGGGCTATGGCTACACCTTC; CDR3 protein: CASSLRQGYGYTF; V gene: TRBV5-8; J gene: TRBJ1-2; D gene: TRBD1; clone size: NA
CDR3 DNA: TGTGCCAGCAGTGAAGCGGCGATGAGGATCTCTGGAAACACCATATATTTT; CDR3 protein: CASSEAAMRISGNTIYF; V gene: TRBV6-1; J gene: TRBJ1-3; D gene: NA; clone size: NA
CDR3 DNA: TGTGCCAGCAGCTTAGAGCGGAGCTTTGTCGCAGATACGCAGTATTTT; CDR3 protein: CASSLERSFVADTQYF; V gene: TRBV7-2; J gene: TRBJ2-3; D gene: NA; clone size: NA
CDR3 DNA: TGTGCCAGCAGCTCCAGCTCCTATGGCTACACCTTC; CDR3 protein: CASSSSSYGYTF; V gene: TRBV7-9; J gene: TRBJ1-2; D gene: NA; clone size: NA
CDR3 DNA: TGTGCCAGCTCACCACGGGAAACAGGAGCGAACACTGAAGCTTTCTTT; CDR3 protein: CASSPRETGANTEAFF; V gene: TRBV18; J gene: TRBJ1-1; D gene: NA; clone size: NA
CDR3 DNA: TGTGCCAGCAGCGACGACAGGGGCACCTACAATGAGCAGTTCTTC; CDR3 protein: CASSDDRGTYNEQFF; V gene: TRBV9; J gene: TRBJ2-1; D gene: TRBD1; clone size: NA
CDR3 DNA: TGTGCCAGCAGCTCCGGGACTAGCGGAACCACAGATACGCAGTATTTT; CDR3 protein: CASSSGTSGTTDTQYF; V gene: TRBV11-3; J gene: TRBJ2-3; D gene: TRBD2; clone size: once
CDR3 DNA: TGTGCCGGGGGACTAGCGGGCACCGGGGAGCTGTTTTTT; CDR3 protein: CAGGLAGTGELFF; V gene: TRBV2; J gene: TRBJ2-2; D gene: TRBD2; clone size: NA
CDR3 DNA: TGCGCCAGCAGCCTTAGCGGGGGGAGGGGCAATGAGCAGTTCTTC; CDR3 protein: CASSLSGGRGNEQFF; V gene: TRBV5-1; J gene: TRBJ2-1; D gene: TRBD2; clone size: NA
CDR3 DNA: TGTGCCAGCAGCTTAGCGGCAGGGGGCAGGAACGAGCAGTACTTC; CDR3 protein: CASSLAAGGRNEQYF; V gene: TRBV11-2; J gene: TRBJ2-7; D gene: TRBD1; clone size: NA
CDR3 DNA: TGTGCCAGCAGCAAAACGAACAAGAATCAGCCCCAGCATTTT; CDR3 protein: CASSKTNKNQPQHF; V gene: TRBV7-2; J gene: TRBJ1-5; D gene: NA; clone size: NA
CDR3 DNA: TGCAGCGTTGAGTCCGCCTTGCTTGGGGGTGAAGCTTTCTTT; CDR3 protein: CSVESALLGGEAFF; V gene: TRBV29-1; J gene: TRBJ1-1; D gene: NA; clone size: NA
CDR3 DNA: TGTGCCAGCAGCCCGACCGGGGGGCAGGTGATGGGCTACACCTTC; CDR3 protein: CASSPTGGQVMGYTF; V gene: TRBV7-3; J gene: TRBJ1-2; D gene: NA; clone size: few
CDR3 DNA: TGTGCCAGCAGCTTGGCCCCTAGCGGGGCTAACACCGGGGAGCTGTTTTTT; CDR3 protein: CASSLAPSGANTGELFF; V gene: TRBV5-6; J gene: TRBJ2-2; D gene: TRBD2; clone size: few